Included here is one TCR beta chain sequence, with context. What it binds is not known. The data derive from a study of shared clonotypes between healthy human individuals. Background on the study: For every donor, three CD4 naive, three CD4 memory, two CD8 naive and one CD8 memory plates were used. Whole-study results and caveats: Generally, naive subsets came out with larger estimated richness than memory subsets.

Authors' methods: For the immunoSEQ data, sequences were junction-only without quality scores, so filtering differed. TCRdb's table, derived via immunoSEQ multiplex PCR, lists solely in-frame clones and lacks some. Clonal size and the V and J genes are those of that table, whereas D and trimming came from the DNA. The sample includes roughly 1,500,000 clones, 95% to 99% of them seen just once. The donors were adults (healthy and HIV-negative) with no recent acute infections or vaccinations. The germline V gene has CDR1 MDHEN and CDR2 SYDVKM. This CDR3 has 14 amino acids. V lost 2 bases to trimming and J lost 3 bases; unmatched junction nucleotides: 1.

This sequence originates from a man aged 25-45 years in good health. The rearrangement links TRBV28 to TRBJ1-5, with 7 bases fitting TRBD1. Material: naive CD4+ T cells sorted from blood. As for subset: CD45RA+ positively selected. CDR3 protein: CASSLGQANQPQHF. The CDR3 region has the DNA TGTGCCAGCAGTTTAGGACAGGCCAATCAGCCCCAGCATTTT. The full variable domain, with the rest looked up from reference TRBV28 and TRBJ1-5, is DVKVTQSSRYLVKRTGEKVFLECVQDMDHENMFWYRQDPGLGLRLIYFSYDVKMKEKGDIPEGYSVSREKKERFSLILESASTNQTSMYLCASSLGQANQPQHFGDGTRLSIL.